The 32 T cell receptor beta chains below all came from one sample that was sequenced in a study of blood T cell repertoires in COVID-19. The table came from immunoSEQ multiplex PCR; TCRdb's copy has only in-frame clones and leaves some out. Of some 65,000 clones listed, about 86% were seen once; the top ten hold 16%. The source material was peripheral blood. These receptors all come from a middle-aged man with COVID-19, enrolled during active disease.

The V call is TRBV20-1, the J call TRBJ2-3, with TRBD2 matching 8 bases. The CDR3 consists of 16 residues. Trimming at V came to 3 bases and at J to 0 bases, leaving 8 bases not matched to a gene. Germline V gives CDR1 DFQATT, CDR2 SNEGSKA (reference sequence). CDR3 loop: CSASSNSGASTDTQYF. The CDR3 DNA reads TGCAGTGCTAGTTCCAATAGCGGGGCCAGCACAGATACGCAGTATTTT.

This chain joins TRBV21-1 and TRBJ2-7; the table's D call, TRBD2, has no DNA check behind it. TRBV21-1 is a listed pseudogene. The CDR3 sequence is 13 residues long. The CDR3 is CASSTSSSYEQYF. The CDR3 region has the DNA TGTGCCAGCAGCACTTCGAGCTCCTACGAGCAGTACTTC.

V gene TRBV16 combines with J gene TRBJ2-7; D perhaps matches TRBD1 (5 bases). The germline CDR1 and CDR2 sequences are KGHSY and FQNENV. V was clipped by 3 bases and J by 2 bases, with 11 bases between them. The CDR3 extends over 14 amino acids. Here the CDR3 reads CASSQSRQTYEQYF. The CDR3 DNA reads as TGTGCCAGCAGCCAGAGCCGACAGACCTACGAGCAGTACTTC. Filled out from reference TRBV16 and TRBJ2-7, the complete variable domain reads GEEVAQTPKHLVRGEGQKAKLYCAPIKGHSYVFWYQQVLKNEFKFLISFQNENVFDETGMPKERFSAKCLPNSPCSLEIQATKLEDSAVYFCASSQSRQTYEQYFGPGTRLTVT.

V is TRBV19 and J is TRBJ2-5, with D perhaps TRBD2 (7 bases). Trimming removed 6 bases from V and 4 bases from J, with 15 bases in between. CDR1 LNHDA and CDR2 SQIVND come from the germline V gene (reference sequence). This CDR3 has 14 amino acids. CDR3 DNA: TGTGCCAGTAGCGGAGGGGGGGCTAGAGAGACCCAGTACTTC. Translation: CASSGGGARETQYF.

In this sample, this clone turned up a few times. The CDR3 DNA reads TGTGCCAGCAGTTTACTCGGGGGGGACTCCTACGAGCAGTACTTC. Encoded protein: CASSLLGGDSYEQYF. The gene calls are TRBV27 and TRBJ2-7, with 8 bases lining up with TRBD2. The CDR3 covers 15 residues. V shed 2 bases and J 0 bases; nucleotides not matched to a gene: 3. The germline gives CDR1 MNHEY, CDR2 SMNVEV (reference sequence).

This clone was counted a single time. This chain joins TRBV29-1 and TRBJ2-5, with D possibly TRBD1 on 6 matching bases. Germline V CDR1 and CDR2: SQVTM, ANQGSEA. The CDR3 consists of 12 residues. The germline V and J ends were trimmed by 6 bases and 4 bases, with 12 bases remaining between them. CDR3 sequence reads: CSVSRGVETQYF. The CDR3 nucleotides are TGCAGCGTCTCCAGGGGTGTAGAGACCCAGTACTTC. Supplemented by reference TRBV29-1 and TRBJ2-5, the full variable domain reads SAVISQKPSRDICQRGTSLTIQCQVDSQVTMMFWYRQQPGQSLTLIATANQGSEATYESGFVIDKFPISRPNLTFSTLTVSNMSPEDSSIYLCSVSRGVETQYFGPGTRLLVL.

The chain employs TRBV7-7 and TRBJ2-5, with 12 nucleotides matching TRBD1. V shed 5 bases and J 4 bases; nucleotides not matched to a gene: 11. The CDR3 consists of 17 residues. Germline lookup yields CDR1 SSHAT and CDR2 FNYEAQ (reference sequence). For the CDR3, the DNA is TGTGCCAGCAGCCCCCTCGGGGGACAGGGGGCTGGAGAGACCCAGTACTTC. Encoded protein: CASSPLGGQGAGETQYF.

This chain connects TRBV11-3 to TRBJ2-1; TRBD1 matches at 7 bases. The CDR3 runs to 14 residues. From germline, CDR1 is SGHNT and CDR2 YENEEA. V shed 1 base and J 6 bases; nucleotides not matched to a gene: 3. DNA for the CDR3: TGTGCCAGCAGCTTAGGAGGGGGCGGCAATGAGCAGTTCTTC. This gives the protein CASSLGGGGNEQFF.

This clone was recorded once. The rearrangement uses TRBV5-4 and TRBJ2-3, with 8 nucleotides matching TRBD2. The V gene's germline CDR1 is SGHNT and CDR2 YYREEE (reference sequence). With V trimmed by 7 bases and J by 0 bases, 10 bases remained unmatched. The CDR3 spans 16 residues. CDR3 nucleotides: TGTGCCAGCCCCAGCCGGGAGGGCCCTAGCACAGATACGCAGTATTTT. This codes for CASPSREGPSTDTQYF.

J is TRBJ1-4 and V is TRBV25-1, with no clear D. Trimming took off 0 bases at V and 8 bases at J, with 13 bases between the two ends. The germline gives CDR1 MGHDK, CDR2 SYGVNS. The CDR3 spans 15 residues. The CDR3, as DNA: TGTGCCAGCAGTGAATATATGGGTGGGGAGGAAAAACTGTTTTTT. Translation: CASSEYMGGEEKLFF.

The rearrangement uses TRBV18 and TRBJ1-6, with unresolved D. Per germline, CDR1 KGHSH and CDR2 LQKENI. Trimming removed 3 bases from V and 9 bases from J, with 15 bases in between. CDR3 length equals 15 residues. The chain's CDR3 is CASSPTQLPASPLHF. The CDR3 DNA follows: TGTGCCAGCTCACCGACACAGCTCCCGGCTTCACCCCTCCACTTT.

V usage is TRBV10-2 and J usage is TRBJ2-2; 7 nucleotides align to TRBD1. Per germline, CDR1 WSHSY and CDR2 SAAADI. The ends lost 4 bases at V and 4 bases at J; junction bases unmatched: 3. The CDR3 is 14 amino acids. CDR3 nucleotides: TGCGCCAGCAGTGGCAGGGGGAGCACCGGGGAGCTGTTTTTT. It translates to CASSGRGSTGELFF.

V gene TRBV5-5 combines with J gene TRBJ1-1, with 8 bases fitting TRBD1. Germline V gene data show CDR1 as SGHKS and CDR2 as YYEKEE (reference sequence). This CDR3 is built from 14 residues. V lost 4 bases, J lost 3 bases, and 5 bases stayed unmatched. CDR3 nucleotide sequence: TGTGCCAGCAGCCCATTGACAGGGGACACTGAAGCTTTCTTT. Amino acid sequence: CASSPLTGDTEAFF. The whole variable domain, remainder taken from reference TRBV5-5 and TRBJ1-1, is DAGVTQSPTHLIKTRGQQVTLRCSPISGHKSVSWYQQVLGQGPQFIFQYYEKEERGRGNFPDRFSARQFPNYSSELNVNALLLGDSALYLCASSPLTGDTEAFFGQGTRLTVV.

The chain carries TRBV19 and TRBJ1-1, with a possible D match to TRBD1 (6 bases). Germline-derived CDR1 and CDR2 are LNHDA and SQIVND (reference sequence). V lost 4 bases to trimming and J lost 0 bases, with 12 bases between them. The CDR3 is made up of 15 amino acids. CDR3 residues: CASSTQQGMNTEAFF. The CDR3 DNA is TGTGCCAGTAGTACCCAACAGGGAATGAACACTGAAGCTTTCTTT.

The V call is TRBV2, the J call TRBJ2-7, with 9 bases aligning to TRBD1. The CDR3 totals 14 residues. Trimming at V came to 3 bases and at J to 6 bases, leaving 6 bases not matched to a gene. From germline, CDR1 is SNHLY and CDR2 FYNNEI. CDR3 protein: CASSEVQGQGEQYF. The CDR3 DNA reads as TGTGCCAGCAGTGAGGTACAGGGACAGGGCGAGCAGTACTTC.

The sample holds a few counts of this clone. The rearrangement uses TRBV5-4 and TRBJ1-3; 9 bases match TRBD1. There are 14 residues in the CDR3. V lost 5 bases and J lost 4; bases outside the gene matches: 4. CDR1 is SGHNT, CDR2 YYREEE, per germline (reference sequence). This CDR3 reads CASRLQGAGNTIYF. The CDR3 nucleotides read TGTGCCAGCAGACTACAGGGGGCGGGAAACACCATATATTTT.

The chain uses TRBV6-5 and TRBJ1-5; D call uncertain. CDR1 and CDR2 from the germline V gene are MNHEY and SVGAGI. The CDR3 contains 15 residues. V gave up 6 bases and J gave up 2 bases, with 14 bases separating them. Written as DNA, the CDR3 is TGTGCCAGCAGCCCCTTCCACAGAGGCAATCAGCCCCAGCATTTT. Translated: CASSPFHRGNQPQHF.

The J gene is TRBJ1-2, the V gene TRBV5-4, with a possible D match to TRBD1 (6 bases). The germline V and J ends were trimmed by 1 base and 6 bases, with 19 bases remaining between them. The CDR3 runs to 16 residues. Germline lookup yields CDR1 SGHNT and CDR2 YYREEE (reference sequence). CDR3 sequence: CASSLWGGRSRDGYTF. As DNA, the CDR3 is TGTGCCAGCAGCTTGTGGGGGGGCCGGAGTCGAGATGGCTACACCTTC.

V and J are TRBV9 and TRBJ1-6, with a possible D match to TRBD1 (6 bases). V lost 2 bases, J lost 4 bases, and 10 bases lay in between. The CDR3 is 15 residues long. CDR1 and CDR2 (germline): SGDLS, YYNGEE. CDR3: CASSVGTKYNSPLHF. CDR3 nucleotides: TGTGCCAGCAGCGTGGGGACAAAGTATAATTCACCCCTCCACTTT.

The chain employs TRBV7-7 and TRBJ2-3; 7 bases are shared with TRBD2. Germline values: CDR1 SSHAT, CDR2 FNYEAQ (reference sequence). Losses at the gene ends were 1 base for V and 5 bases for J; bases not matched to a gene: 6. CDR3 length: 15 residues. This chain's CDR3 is CASSLGRGVVDTQYF. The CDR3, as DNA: TGTGCCAGCAGCTTAGGCCGGGGGGTTGTAGATACGCAGTATTTT.

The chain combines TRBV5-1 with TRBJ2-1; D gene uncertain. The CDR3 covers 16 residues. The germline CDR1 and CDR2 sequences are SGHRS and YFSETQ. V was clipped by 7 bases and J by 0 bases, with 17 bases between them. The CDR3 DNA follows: TGCGCCAGCTGTTTGGTGGGCAGCTCCTCCTACAATGAGCAGTTCTTC. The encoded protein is CASCLVGSSSYNEQFF.

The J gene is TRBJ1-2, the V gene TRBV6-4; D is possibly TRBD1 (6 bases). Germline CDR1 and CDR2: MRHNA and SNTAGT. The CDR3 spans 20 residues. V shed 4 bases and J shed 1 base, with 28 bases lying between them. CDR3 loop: CASSGRSVDRTTTNNYGYTF. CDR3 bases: TGTGCCAGCAGTGGTCGGTCCGTCGACAGGACGACGACTAATAACTATGGCTACACCTTC.

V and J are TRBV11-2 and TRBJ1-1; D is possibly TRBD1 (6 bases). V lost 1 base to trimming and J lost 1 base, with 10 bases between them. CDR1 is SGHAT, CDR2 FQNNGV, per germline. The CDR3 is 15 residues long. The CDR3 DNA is TGTGCCAGCAGCTTAGTTTGGACAGCGAACACTGAAGCTTTCTTT. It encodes CASSLVWTANTEAFF.

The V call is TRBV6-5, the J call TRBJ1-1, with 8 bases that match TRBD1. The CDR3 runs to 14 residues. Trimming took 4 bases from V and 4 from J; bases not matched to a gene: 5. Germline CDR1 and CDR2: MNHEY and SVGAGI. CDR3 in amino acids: CASSFGQGTTEAFF. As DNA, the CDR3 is TGTGCCAGCAGTTTTGGACAGGGAACCACTGAAGCTTTCTTT.

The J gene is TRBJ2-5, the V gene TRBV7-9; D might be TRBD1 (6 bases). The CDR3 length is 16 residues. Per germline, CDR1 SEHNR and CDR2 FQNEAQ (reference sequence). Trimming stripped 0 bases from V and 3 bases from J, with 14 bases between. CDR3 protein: CASSLALMQGKETQYF. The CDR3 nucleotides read TGTGCCAGCAGCTTAGCGCTAATGCAGGGGAAAGAGACCCAGTACTTC.

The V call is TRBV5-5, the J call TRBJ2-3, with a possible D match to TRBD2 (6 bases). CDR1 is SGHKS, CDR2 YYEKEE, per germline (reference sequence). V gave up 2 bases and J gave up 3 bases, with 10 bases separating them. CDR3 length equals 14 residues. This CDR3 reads CASSFAGTTDTQYF. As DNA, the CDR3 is TGTGCCAGCAGCTTTGCCGGGACTACAGATACGCAGTATTTT.

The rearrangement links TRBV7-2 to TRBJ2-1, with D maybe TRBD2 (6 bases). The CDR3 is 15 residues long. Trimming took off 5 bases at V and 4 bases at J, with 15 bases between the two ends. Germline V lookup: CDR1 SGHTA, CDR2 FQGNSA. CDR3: CASSRAGTQYNEQFF. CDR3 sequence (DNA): TGTGCCAGCAGCCGGGCGGGGACCCAATACAATGAGCAGTTCTTC.

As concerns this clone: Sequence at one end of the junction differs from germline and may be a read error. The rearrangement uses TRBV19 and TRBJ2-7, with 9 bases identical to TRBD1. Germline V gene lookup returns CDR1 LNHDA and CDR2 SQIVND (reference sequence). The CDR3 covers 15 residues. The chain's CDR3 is CASSILGQGSSEQYF. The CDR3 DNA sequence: TGTGCCAGTAGTATTTTGGGACAGGGTTCCTCCGAGCAGTACTTC. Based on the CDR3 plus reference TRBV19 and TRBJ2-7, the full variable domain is DGGITQSPKYLFRKEGQNVTLSCEQNLNHDAMYWYRQDPGQGLRLIYYSQIVNDFQKGDIAEGYSVSREKKESFPLTVTSAQKNPTAFYLCASSILGQGSSEQYFGPGTRLTVT.

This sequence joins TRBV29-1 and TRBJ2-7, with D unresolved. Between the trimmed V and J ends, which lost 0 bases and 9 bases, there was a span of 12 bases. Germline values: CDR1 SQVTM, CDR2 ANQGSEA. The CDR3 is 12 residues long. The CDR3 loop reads CSVEDPRGAQYF. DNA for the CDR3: TGCAGCGTTGAAGATCCCCGAGGTGCGCAGTACTTC.

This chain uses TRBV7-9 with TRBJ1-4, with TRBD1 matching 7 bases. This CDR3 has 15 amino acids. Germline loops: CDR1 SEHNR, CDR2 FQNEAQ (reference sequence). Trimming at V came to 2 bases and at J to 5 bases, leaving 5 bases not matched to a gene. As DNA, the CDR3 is TGTGCCAGCAGCTTACAGGGGGGCCCGAATGAAAAACTGTTTTTT. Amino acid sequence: CASSLQGGPNEKLFF. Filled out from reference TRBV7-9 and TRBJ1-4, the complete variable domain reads DTGVSQNPRHKITKRGQNVTFRCDPISEHNRLYWYRQTLGQGPEFLTYFQNEAQLEKSRLLSDRFSAERPKGSFSTLEIQRTEQGDSAMYLCASSLQGGPNEKLFFGSGTQLSVL.

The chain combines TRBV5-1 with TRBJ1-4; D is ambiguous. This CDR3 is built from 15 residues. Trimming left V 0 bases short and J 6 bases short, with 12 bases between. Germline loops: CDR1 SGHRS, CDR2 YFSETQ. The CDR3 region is CASSLGQSGYEKLFF. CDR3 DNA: TGCGCCAGCAGCTTGGGGCAGAGCGGATATGAAAAACTGTTTTTT.

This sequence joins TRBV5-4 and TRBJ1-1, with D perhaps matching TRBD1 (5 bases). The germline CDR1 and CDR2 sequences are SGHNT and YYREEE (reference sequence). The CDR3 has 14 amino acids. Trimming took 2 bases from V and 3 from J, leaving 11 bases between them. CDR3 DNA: TGTGCCAGCAGCTTACAGGTCGTCGACACTGAAGCTTTCTTT. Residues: CASSLQVVDTEAFF.